The clone carrying this TCR beta chain was counted between two and nine times. The antigen is undetermined. A much larger clone differs by one base, so this may be a read error. This same CDR3 is encoded by further DNA sequences in the sample. This specimen comes from a study of immune evolution from preneoplasia to lung adenocarcinoma. Study overall: HLA loss of heterozygosity: around 6.5% AIS, about 15% MIA, about 30% ADC, none AAH.

Germline lookup yields CDR1 MNHEY and CDR2 SVGAGI. V lost 6 bases to trimming and J lost 3 bases, with 12 bases between them. The CDR3 extends over 14 amino acids. Assay used: immunoSEQ multiplex PCR; TCRdb lists only in-frame clones, some missing. The table lists around 41,000 clones, 70% to 85% of them singletons. General study findings and limits: Normal lung had highest clonality; later lesions appeared denser, more diverse. KRAS-mutant nodules had the highest T cell clonality. From normal lung to invasive adenocarcinoma, top clone frequencies appeared to decrease.

The V call is TRBV6-5, the J call TRBJ1-5, with D maybe TRBD1 (6 bases). The sequenced sample consisted of FFPE invasive lung adenocarcinoma tissue. This receptor was obtained from a person in their sixties with lung adenocarcinoma. The CDR3 coding sequence is TGTGCCAGCAGCCCGGACAGCTTCAATCAGCCCCAGCATTTT. Protein sequence: CASSPDSFNQPQHF.